Here is one T cell receptor beta chain with its context. The sample belongs to a study of shared clonotypes between healthy human individuals. TCRdb's copy holds only in-frame clones and misses some; the assay was immunoSEQ multiplex PCR. Seen here are over 2 million clones, under 95% observed once, and the top ten hold 0.3% to 0.4%. The CDR3 runs to 14 residues. V was clipped by 2 bases and J by 7 bases; unmatched bases: 4. The germline V gene has CDR1 SGHRS and CDR2 YFSETQ. This receptor was identified in a young man in good health. Some clones in this sample may be carry-over from other donors' samples. The sample was naive CD4+ T cells from PBMCs. Subset: CD45RA+ positively selected. V is TRBV5-1 and J is TRBJ2-4, with 9 bases lining up with TRBD2. CDR3 sequence: CASSLLAGENIQYF. CDR3 in DNA: TGCGCCAGCAGCTTACTAGCGGGTGAGAACATTCAGTACTTC.